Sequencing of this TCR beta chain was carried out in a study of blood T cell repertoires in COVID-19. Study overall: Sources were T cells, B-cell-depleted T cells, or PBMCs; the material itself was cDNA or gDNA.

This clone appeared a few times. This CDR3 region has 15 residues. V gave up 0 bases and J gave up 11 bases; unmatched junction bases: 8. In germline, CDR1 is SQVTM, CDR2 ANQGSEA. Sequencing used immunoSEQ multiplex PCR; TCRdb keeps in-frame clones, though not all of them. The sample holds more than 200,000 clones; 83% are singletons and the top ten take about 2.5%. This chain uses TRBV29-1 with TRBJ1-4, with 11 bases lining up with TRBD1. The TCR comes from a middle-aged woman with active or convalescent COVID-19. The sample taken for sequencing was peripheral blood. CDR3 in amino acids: CSVEDSGTGGDKLFF. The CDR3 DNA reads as TGCAGCGTTGAAGACTCGGGGACAGGGGGTGATAAACTGTTTTTT.